This T cell receptor beta chain was sequenced for a study of post-analysis software for immune sequencing data. Overall study: The cohort encompassed relapsing-remitting, secondary progressive and progressive-relapsing multiple sclerosis disease courses. Points from the study as a whole: People with multiple sclerosis had a significantly lower normalized Chao1 diversity than controls did. TRBV5-6, TRBV5-1 and TRBV20-1 belonged to a set of roughly five TRBV segments that were more frequent in patients than controls.

In regard to this clonotype: The target antigen is unknown.

cDNA libraries for TCR beta contained unique molecular identifiers. T cells numbering about 0.95 to 10 million gave rise to a few hundred thousand cDNA molecules. TCRdb reprocessed the PCR reads via MiXCR and lists one record per CDR3 protein. This table holds about 400,000 distinct CDR3 sequences, around 37% found once. Trimming pared 2 bases from V and 0 bases from J, leaving 5 bases between. Germline V gives CDR1 SNHLY, CDR2 FYNNEI. There are 15 residues in the CDR3. The sequence derives from a girl under 18 with multiple sclerosis. What was sequenced was blood. V gene TRBV2 combines with J gene TRBJ2-6; D remains unclear. CDR3 in amino acids: CASSEWGSGANVLTF. In DNA, the CDR3 is TGTGCCAGCAGTGAATGGGGCTCTGGGGCCAACGTCCTGACTTTC.